These T cell receptor beta chains were read from a single sample in a study of shared clonotypes between healthy human individuals. TCRdb's copy holds only in-frame clones and misses some; the assay was immunoSEQ multiplex PCR. The sample gives about 2.4 million clones, approximately 94% of which show up once; 0.35% to 0.45% is in the top ten. What was sequenced was naive CD4+ T cells from PBMCs. Receptors were obtained from a man aged 18-30 years in good health. Some clones in this sample may be carry-over from other donors' samples. CDR3s include the opening cysteine and the closing phenylalanine or tryptophan. Each record gives: clone size, J gene, D gene, V gene, CDR3 DNA, CDR3 protein. D genes are given only for firm matches. Clone size is not always given. Where it is, it says once, few, many or a class for expanded clones.

NA	TRBJ2-7	TRBD1	TRBV7-6	TGTGCCAGCAGCTTAATCGGGACAGGGGCCTACGAGCAGTACTTC	CASSLIGTGAYEQYF
NA	TRBJ2-5	TRBD2	TRBV5-6	TGTGCCAGCAGCTTGCGACTAGCGGTAGAGACCCAGTACTTC	CASSLRLAVETQYF
few	TRBJ1-2	NA	TRBV15	TGTGCCACCAGCAGAGATTACGGGGGCTACACCTTC	CATSRDYGGYTF
NA	TRBJ2-7	TRBD2	TRBV7-9	TGTGCCAGCAGCTTAGGTAGCGGGATTCCCTACGAGCAGTACTTC	CASSLGSGIPYEQYF
NA	TRBJ2-2	TRBD2	TRBV19	TGTGCCAGTACGTCCTGGGAGGGCACCGGGGAGCTGTTTTTT	CASTSWEGTGELFF
NA	TRBJ1-2	NA	TRBV28	TGTGCCAGCAGTCCGCGCCGGAGGGGCTACACCTTC	CASSPRRRGYTF
NA	TRBJ2-7	NA	TRBV2	TGTGCCAGCAGTGACCAAGGGCAGGGCTACGAGCAGTACTTC	CASSDQGQGYEQYF
NA	TRBJ2-5	NA	TRBV28	TGTGCCAGCAGAGTCGCCGTGACCAACGAGGAGACCCAGTACTTC	CASRVAVTNEETQYF
NA	TRBJ1-1	TRBD1	TRBV28	TGTGCCAGCAGTTCCCCCGGGACAGGCTTGTTGGGGGCTTTCTTT	CASSSPGTGLLGAFF
NA	TRBJ2-7	NA	TRBV30	TGTGCCTGGAGTCGGACAGTGATAGCCTACGAGCAGTACTTC	CAWSRTVIAYEQYF
NA	TRBJ2-6	NA	TRBV19	TGTGCCAGTAGTATTGTATCGGGGGGCGCTGGGGCCAACGTCCTGACTTTC	CASSIVSGGAGANVLTF
NA	TRBJ2-3	NA	TRBV7-9	TGTGCCAGCAGCCCGATACGCACAGATACGCAGTATTTT	CASSPIRTDTQYF
NA	TRBJ1-6	NA	TRBV7-7	TGTGCCAGCAGCTTAAATGCTATCTCACCCCTCCACTTT	CASSLNAISPLHF
NA	TRBJ2-7	NA	TRBV7-8	TGTGCCAGCAGCTTAGTCTTGACAGCTAGGAGTTCCTACGAGCAGTACTTC	CASSLVLTARSSYEQYF
NA	TRBJ2-7	TRBD2	TRBV4-1	TGCGCCAGCAGCCAAGATGGGGGCGGGACTAGGGGCGAGCAGTACTTC	CASSQDGGGTRGEQYF
NA	TRBJ2-1	TRBD2	TRBV5-1	TGCGCCAGCAGCTTGCGAGTGGCTAGCGGGATCAATGAGCAGTTCTTC	CASSLRVASGINEQFF
NA	TRBJ1-5	NA	TRBV6-1	TGTGCCAGCAGTGAACGGGTCAATCAGCCCCAGCATTTT	CASSERVNQPQHF
once	TRBJ2-3	NA	TRBV6-4	TGTGCCAGCGGACCGGGCGGGGACACAGATACGCAGTATTTT	CASGPGGDTDTQYF
NA	TRBJ1-4	TRBD1	TRBV27	TGTGCCAGCAGTGACAGGGGGATCAATGAAAAACTGTTTTTT	CASSDRGINEKLFF
NA	TRBJ2-2	NA	TRBV7-3	TGTGCCAGCAGTTCCAGGGTTGCCGGGGAGCTGTTTTTT	CASSSRVAGELFF
NA	TRBJ2-7	NA	TRBV30	TGTGCCTGGAGTATTCGCGACTCCCGTAAATCCTACGAGCAGTACTTC	CAWSIRDSRKSYEQYF
NA	TRBJ2-5	NA	TRBV28	TGTGCCAGCAGTTTATCAAGGGGTCGGCACGACCAAGAGACCCAGTACTTC	CASSLSRGRHDQETQYF
NA	TRBJ2-5	NA	TRBV27	TGTGCCAGCAGTCTGGGGGTCCTTGGGGAGACCCAGTACTTC	CASSLGVLGETQYF
NA	TRBJ2-5	TRBD1	TRBV6-5	TGTGCCAGCAGTCAGCGGACAGGGACGAAGACCCAGTACTTC	CASSQRTGTKTQYF
once	TRBJ1-2	NA	TRBV27	TGTGCCAGCAGCCTAACCCCCCTGAGCCAACCCACCTTC	CASSLTPLSQPTF
NA	TRBJ2-2	NA	TRBV7-3	TGTGCCAGCAGCTTACCAGGGGTCACCGGGGAGCTGTTTTTT	CASSLPGVTGELFF
NA	TRBJ1-2	NA	TRBV5-4	TGTGCCAGCAGCCGGCCCGGGGTCGTTGGCTACACCTTC	CASSRPGVVGYTF
NA	TRBJ2-5	NA	TRBV5-6	TGTGCCAGCAGCTTGGTAGCCCTAAGGGCCCAGTACTTC	CASSLVALRAQYF
NA	TRBJ1-5	NA	TRBV4-2	TGTGCCAGCAGCCAGCAAAATCAGCCCCAGCATTTT	CASSQQNQPQHF
NA	TRBJ1-1	NA	TRBV29-1	TGCAGCGTTGCCGGACGGCAGAACACTGAAGCTTTCTTT	CSVAGRQNTEAFF
NA	TRBJ1-6	NA	TRBV6-5	TGTGCCAGCAAGCCCCATCTAGATAATTCACCCCTCCACTTT	CASKPHLDNSPLHF
once	TRBJ2-5	NA	TRBV9	TGTGCCAGCAGCGTAGGGGACCAAGAGACCCAGTACTTC	CASSVGDQETQYF
NA	TRBJ2-7	NA	TRBV7-8	TGTGCCAGCAGCTTAGGTTACGTAGCGGAGCTAGCCTACGAGCAGTACTTC	CASSLGYVAELAYEQYF
NA	TRBJ2-3	NA	TRBV19	TGTGCCAGTCGCTCAGGGGACTATGGCGCCAGAAGGAAAGATACGCAGTATTTT	CASRSGDYGARRKDTQYF
NA	TRBJ1-3	NA	TRBV7-2	TGTGCCAGCAGCCAAGGACCAATAAACACCATATATTTT	CASSQGPINTIYF
NA	TRBJ2-7	TRBD2	TRBV7-6	TGTGCCAGCAGCCCCACGGTACTAGCGGGATCCTACGAGCAGTACTTC	CASSPTVLAGSYEQYF
once	TRBJ2-5	NA	TRBV5-1	TGCGCCAGCCGTGCAGGACAGATCCAAGAGACCCAGTACTTC	CASRAGQIQETQYF
NA	TRBJ2-2	NA	TRBV19	TGTGCCAGTAGTATAGGGACGGTGGCCGGGGAGCTGTTTTTT	CASSIGTVAGELFF
NA	TRBJ1-2	TRBD1	TRBV29-1	TGCAGCGTTCGGACAGGGACCTATGGCTACACCTTC	CSVRTGTYGYTF
NA	TRBJ2-3	TRBD2	TRBV2	TGTGCCAGCAGTCGTTCGGGCGGGAGGAACACAGATACGCAGTATTTT	CASSRSGGRNTDTQYF
NA	TRBJ2-7	NA	TRBV11-2	TGTGCCAGCAGCTTAGAGTGGAGCCTGCAGTACTTC	CASSLEWSLQYF
NA	TRBJ1-3	NA	TRBV6-5	TGTGCCACATCACTTCAGGCCGGAAACACCATATATTTT	CATSLQAGNTIYF